This T cell receptor beta chain was captured in a study of regulatory T cells in long-lasting Graves disease. Building the TCR beta libraries relied on iRepertoire HTBI primers, and CDR3 regions underwent Arm-PCR. TCRdb itself ran the multiplex PCR reads through MiXCR, one entry per CDR3 protein. The repertoire includes over 350,000 distinct CDR3 sequences, roughly 15% of them detected once, and 17% sits in the top ten. Sample time point: newly diagnosed GD, antithyroid drugs for less than 3 months. The authors made the TCR library using RNA they extracted from PBMCs. Study results and caveats: The number of shared public clonotypes was higher in persistent patients (around 2,700) than new patients (966).

This clonotype appeared many times. Its antigen is not known. The data were also submitted as part of a second study, on T cells in Graves' hyperthyroidism and ophthalmopathy. That source notes: Stable hyperthyroidism was told apart from ophthalmopathy by a model built on 13 V-J features.

This receptor was obtained from a woman between 45 and 65 years old with Graves disease. The sample in question was peripheral blood mononuclear cells (PBMCs), obtained at new diagnosis, from a patient treated with antithyroid drugs.

The CDR3, as DNA: TGCAGCGTTGCAACAGGGGTCTGGGAAGCTTTCTTT. It translates to CSVATGVWEAFF. The chain uses TRBV29-1 and TRBJ1-1; 7 positions agree with TRBD1. The CDR3 runs to 12 residues. Germline CDR1 reads SQVTM; CDR2 reads ANQGSEA. V dropped 4 bases and J dropped 8; count of bases not matched to a gene: 7. Supplemented by reference TRBV29-1 and TRBJ1-1, the full variable domain reads SAVISQKPSRDICQRGTSLTIQCQVDSQVTMMFWYRQQPGQSLTLIATANQGSEATYESGFVIDKFPISRPNLTFSTLTVSNMSPEDSSIYLCSVATGVWEAFFGQGTRLTVV.